This TCR beta chain is drawn from a study of patients and donors after allogeneic stem cell transplantation. The CDR3 has 15 residues. CDR1 is LNHNV and CDR2 is YYDKDF in the germline V gene (reference sequence). J was trimmed by 4 bases and V by 5 bases; bases with no gene match: 9. TCRdb re-analysed the RT-PCR reads in MiXCR, keeping a single row per CDR3 protein. Of about 410,000 distinct CDR3 sequences listed, approximately 16% were seen once; the top ten hold roughly 7.2%. This receptor was obtained from a human donor who was either an allogeneic HSCT recipient or a stem cell or donor lymphocyte infusion donor (not recorded which). It is not recorded whose cells these are; they may come from a transplant donor. J is TRBJ2-7 and V is TRBV15; 9 bases match TRBD1. The source material was blood, either unsorted or a sorted T cell fraction (not recorded which). CDR3 DNA sequence: TGTGCCACCAGCGAACGGGACAGGGTGAGGTACGAGCAGTACTTC. This gives the protein CATSERDRVRYEQYF.